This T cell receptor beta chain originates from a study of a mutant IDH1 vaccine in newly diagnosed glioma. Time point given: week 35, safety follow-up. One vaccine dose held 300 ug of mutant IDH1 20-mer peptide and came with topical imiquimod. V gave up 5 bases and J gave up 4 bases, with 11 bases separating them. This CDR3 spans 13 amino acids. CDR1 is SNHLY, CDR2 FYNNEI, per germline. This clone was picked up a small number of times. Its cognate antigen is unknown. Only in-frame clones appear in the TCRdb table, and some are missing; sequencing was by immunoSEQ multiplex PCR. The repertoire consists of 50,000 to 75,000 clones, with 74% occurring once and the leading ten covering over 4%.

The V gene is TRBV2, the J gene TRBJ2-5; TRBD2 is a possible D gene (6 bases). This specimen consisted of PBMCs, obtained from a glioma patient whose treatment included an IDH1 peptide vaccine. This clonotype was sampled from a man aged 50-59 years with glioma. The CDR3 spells CASSKGRGETQYF. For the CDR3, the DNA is TGTGCCAGCAGTAAGGGGCGGGGAGAGACCCAGTACTTC.